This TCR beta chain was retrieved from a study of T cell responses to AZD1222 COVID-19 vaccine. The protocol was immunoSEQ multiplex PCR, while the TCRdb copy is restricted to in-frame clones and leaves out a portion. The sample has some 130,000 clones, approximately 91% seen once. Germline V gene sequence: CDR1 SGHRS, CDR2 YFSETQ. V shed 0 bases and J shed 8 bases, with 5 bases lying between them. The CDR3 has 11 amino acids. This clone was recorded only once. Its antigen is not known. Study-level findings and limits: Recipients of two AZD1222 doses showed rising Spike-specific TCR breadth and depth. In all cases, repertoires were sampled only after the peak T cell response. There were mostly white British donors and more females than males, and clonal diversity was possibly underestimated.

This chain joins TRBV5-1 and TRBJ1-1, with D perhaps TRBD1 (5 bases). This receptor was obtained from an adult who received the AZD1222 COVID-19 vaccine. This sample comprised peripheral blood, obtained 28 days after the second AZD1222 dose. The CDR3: CASSLDREAFF. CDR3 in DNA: TGCGCCAGCAGCTTGGACAGGGAAGCTTTCTTT.